Shown below are 32 T cell receptor beta chains from a single sample sequenced in a study of blood T cells in healthy people across ages. It was with a sample-barcoded 5' primer and a J-beta primer mix that a second PCR of about 6 to 12 cycles was run. TCRdb passed the 5' RACE reads through MiXCR, listing each CDR3 protein once. The data show fewer than 2 million distinct CDR3 sequences, roughly two fifths seen once. The sample was blood. These receptors were obtained from a human donor in good health.

The chain has TRBV6-2 or TRBV6-3 and TRBJ2-6, with 10 nucleotides matching TRBD1. Germline V gene sequence: CDR1 MNHEY, CDR2 SVGEGT. The CDR3 loop spans 20 amino acids. After removal of 2 bases from V and 0 bases from J, the junction contained 10 bases not matched to a gene. The CDR3 is CASSYKLPGQGNSGANVLTF. In DNA form, the CDR3 reads TGTGCCAGCAGTTACAAGCTTCCGGGACAGGGGAACTCTGGGGCCAACGTCCTGACTTTC.

The chain recombines TRBV28 with TRBJ2-1; possible D gene TRBD2, 6 bases. V dropped 5 bases and J dropped 5 bases, with 13 bases sitting between them. The CDR3 consists of 14 residues. Germline-derived CDR1 and CDR2 are MDHEN and SYDVKM. The CDR3 bases are TGTGCCAGCAGTGACTATAGCGGCAACAATGAGCAGTTCTTC. Amino acids: CASSDYSGNNEQFF.

The CDR3 reads CASSFRGGYTF. The CDR3 region has the DNA TGTGCCAGCAGTTTCAGGGGCGGCTACACCTTC. V usage is TRBV6-5 and J usage is TRBJ1-2, with D perhaps TRBD1 (6 bases). This CDR3 is 11 amino acids long. The V end was cut by 4 bases, the J end by 8 bases, with 8 bases between. The germline gives CDR1 MNHEY, CDR2 SVGAGI.

This clonotype was seen a handful of times. This chain uses TRBV20-1 with TRBJ1-1; D is perhaps TRBD1 (5 bases). From germline, CDR1 is DFQATT and CDR2 SNEGSKA (reference sequence). The ends were cut back, 2 bases at V and 1 base at J, with 11 bases in the middle. The CDR3 has 14 amino acids. CDR3 in DNA: TGCAGTGCTAGATGGCAGGGTTGGAACACTGAAGCTTTCTTT. Encoded protein: CSARWQGWNTEAFF.

This clonotype was seen a handful of times. J is TRBJ1-2 and V is TRBV29-1; the match to TRBD1 covers 8 bases. The germline V gene encodes CDR1 SQVTM and CDR2 ANQGSEA. This CDR3 spans 13 amino acids. The V gene end was trimmed by 6 bases and the J gene end by 7 bases; junction bases not matched to a gene: 10. The CDR3 reads CSVETGTGGGYTF. The CDR3 coding sequence is TGCAGCGTAGAAACCGGGACAGGAGGTGGCTACACCTTC.

The rearrangement links TRBV12-3 or TRBV12-4 to TRBJ2-6, with 8 positions matching TRBD1. The CDR3 is made up of 19 amino acids. The V gene end was trimmed by 5 bases and the J gene end by 2 bases; junction bases not matched to a gene: 14. The CDR3 sequence: CASSTGQGRSGAGANVLTF. The CDR3 coding sequence is TGTGCCAGCAGTACAGGACAGGGACGTAGTGGGGCTGGGGCCAACGTCCTGACTTTC.

The V call is TRBV15, the J call TRBJ1-5; no firm D call. Trimming shortened V by 0 bases and J by 3 bases, and 6 bases separated the two germline ends. CDR1 is LNHNV and CDR2 is YYDKDF in the germline V gene (reference sequence). This CDR3 spans 14 amino acids. The chain's CDR3 is CATSRDGYNQPQHF. In DNA, the CDR3 is TGTGCCACCAGCAGAGACGGATACAATCAGCCCCAGCATTTT.

This chain joins TRBV29-1 and TRBJ2-7; perhaps TRBD1 as D (5 bases). Per germline, CDR1 SQVTM and CDR2 ANQGSEA. V lost 7 bases and J 3 bases, leaving 16 bases between the germline ends. This CDR3 region has 13 residues. CDR3 protein: CSAHAGLSYEQYF. As DNA, the CDR3 is TGCAGCGCCCACGCAGGGTTGAGCTACGAGCAGTACTTC.

This chain links TRBV6-1 with TRBJ1-4; D is perhaps TRBD1 (6 bases). CDR3 length equals 17 residues. Between the trimmed V and J ends, which lost 6 bases and 0 bases, there was a span of 17 bases. CDR1 MNHNS and CDR2 SASEGT come from the germline V gene. Here the CDR3 DNA reads TGTGCCAGCAGACGCACTACAGGGACCGCAACTAATGAAAAACTGTTTTTT. Translated: CASRRTTGTATNEKLFF.

Details on this clonotype: One end of the junction varies from germline; a read error may be responsible. The chain links TRBV6-5 to TRBJ2-1; D gene unclear. The CDR3 length is 13 residues. Germline CDR1 MNHEY, CDR2 SVGAGI. The CDR3 reads CASSYSVGSEQFF. CDR3 bases: TGTGCTAGCAGTTACTCTGTGGGAAGTGAGCAGTTCTTC.

This clonotype came up once. This chain links TRBV27 with TRBJ1-1; D uncertain. Germline assignment: CDR1 MNHEY and CDR2 SMNVEV (reference sequence). V was trimmed by 10 bases and J by 8 bases, leaving 14 bases between them. The CDR3 is 11 amino acids. CDR3 in DNA: TGTGCCACATCAGCGGGCGAGGAAGCTTTCTTT. Protein sequence: CATSAGEEAFF.

This sequence joins TRBV6-6 and TRBJ1-4; no clear D gene. V lost 7 bases, J lost 4 bases, and 13 bases lay in between. Germline CDR1 MNHNY, CDR2 SVGAGI (reference sequence). The CDR3 sequence is 14 residues long. The CDR3 DNA follows: TGTGCCAGCAACAAACGGGGATTTAATGAAAAACTGTTTTTT. It yields the protein CASNKRGFNEKLFF.

This clonotype was counted only a few times. The chain joins TRBV20-1 to TRBJ2-4; no clear D. Trimming took off 3 bases at V and 1 base at J, with 16 bases between the two ends. Germline V CDR1 and CDR2: DFQATT, SNEGSKA (reference sequence). The CDR3 totals 16 residues. The CDR3 sequence is CSASPQARVAKNIQYF. CDR3 coding DNA: TGCAGTGCTAGTCCGCAGGCAAGAGTGGCCAAAAACATTCAGTACTTC.

This clonotype was detected only once. One junction end disagrees with the germline gene, perhaps due to a read error. DNA for the CDR3: TGTGCCAGTAGTACCCAGGGGGCGCGGGGCTGCACCTTC. Its protein is CASSTQGARGCTF. V usage is TRBV19 and J usage is TRBJ1-2; TRBD1 matches 8 bases. CDR3 size: 13 residues. Germline values: CDR1 LNHDA, CDR2 SQIVND (reference sequence).

In this sample, this clonotype turned up a few times. The chain couples TRBV11-2 to TRBJ2-7, with D perhaps matching TRBD1 or TRBD2 (5 bases each). The CDR3 consists of 14 residues. Germline assignment: CDR1 SGHAT and CDR2 FQNNGV. V dropped 3 bases and J dropped 2 bases, with 11 bases sitting between them. The CDR3 sequence: CASSFAGSAYEQYF. The DNA of the CDR3 is TGTGCCAGCAGCTTCGCAGGGAGCGCCTACGAGCAGTACTTC.

There are many counts of this clonotype. The chain links TRBV5-1 to TRBJ2-7, with no clear D. The germline V and J ends were trimmed by 4 bases and 0 bases, with 11 bases remaining between them. CDR1 and CDR2 from the germline V gene are SGHRS and YFSETQ. CDR3 length equals 14 residues. The CDR3 reads CASSPTEDSYEQYF. CDR3 bases: TGCGCCAGCAGCCCAACTGAGGACTCCTACGAGCAGTACTTC.

This clonotype was seen a handful of times. The rearrangement links TRBV9 to TRBJ1-2, with 12 bases identical to TRBD1. CDR1 is SGDLS, CDR2 YYNGEE, per germline. The CDR3 runs 16 residues. V lost 2 bases, J lost 7 bases, and 9 bases stayed unmatched. This CDR3 reads CASSVGQGALRVGYTF. The CDR3 DNA follows: TGTGCCAGCAGCGTGGGACAGGGGGCGCTCAGGGTTGGCTACACCTTC. Full variable domain (missing parts from reference TRBV9 and TRBJ1-2): DSGVTQTPKHLITATGQRVTLRCSPRSGDLSVYWYQQSLDQGLQFLIQYYNGEERAKGNILERFSAQQFPDLHSELNLSSLELGDSALYFCASSVGQGALRVGYTFGSGTRLTVV.

As to this clonotype: Mismatch with germline at one junction end may stem from a read error. This chain joins TRBV7-9 and TRBJ1-5, with TRBD1 as a possible D gene (5 bases). This CDR3 spans 15 amino acids. In germline, CDR1 is SEHNR, CDR2 FQNEAQ (reference sequence). The CDR3 nucleotides are TGTGTCAGCAGCTTAGAAGGGACGGTTGATCAGCCCCAGCATTTT. Residues: CVSSLEGTVDQPQHF.

This clonotype was seen just once. The CDR3: CASSQGVRRSYEQYF. Written as DNA, the CDR3 is TGCGCCAGCAGCCAAGGAGTCAGAAGGAGCTACGAGCAGTACTTC. V gene TRBV4-3 combines with J gene TRBJ2-7; no firm D call. The CDR3 length is 15 residues. Trimming pared 1 base from V and 3 bases from J, leaving 13 bases between. Germline V gives CDR1 LGHNA, CDR2 YSLEER.

This clonotype showed up just a few times. V gene TRBV2 combines with J gene TRBJ2-1; TRBD2 matches at 13 bases. V lost 7 bases, J lost 10 bases, and 1 base stayed unmatched. Germline V gene sequence: CDR1 SNHLY, CDR2 FYNNEI. This CDR3 is 12 amino acids long. CDR3 in DNA: TGTGCCAGCATACTAGCGGGGGGGGAGCAGTTCTTC. Protein product: CASILAGGEQFF. The complete variable domain, with remaining parts taken from reference TRBV2 and TRBJ2-1, reads EPEVTQTPSHQVTQMGQEVILRCVPISNHLYFYWYRQILGQKVEFLVSFYNNEISEKSEIFDDQFSVERPDGSNFTLKIRSTKLEDSAMYFCASILAGGEQFFGPGTRLTVL.

This rearrangement joins TRBV30 to TRBJ2-3; TRBD1 agrees at 8 bases. Trimming took 0 bases from V and 2 from J; bases not matched to a gene: 4. Germline CDR1 GTSNPN, CDR2 SVGIG (reference sequence). The CDR3 is 15 residues long. The CDR3 loop is CAWSVPGQATDTQYF. As DNA, the CDR3 is TGTGCCTGGAGTGTCCCGGGACAGGCCACAGATACGCAGTATTTT.

This clonotype was recorded a few times. V gene TRBV10-3 combines with J gene TRBJ2-7, with 8 nucleotides matching TRBD1. V shed 10 bases and J 7 bases; nucleotides not matched to a gene: 12. The CDR3 runs 13 residues. Per the germline V gene, CDR1 is ENHRY and CDR2 is SYGVKD. In nucleotides, the CDR3 is TGTGCCACCATAGGACAGGGCTTGGGGGAGCAGTACTTC. This gives the protein CATIGQGLGEQYF.

This chain connects TRBV18 to TRBJ2-7, with D hard to call. Germline CDR1 reads KGHSH; CDR2 reads LQKENI. Trimming removed 8 bases at V and 2 bases at J, with 16 bases between. This CDR3 region has 14 residues. The CDR3, as DNA: TGTGCCAGCAGTTGGGCGGTGGACCCCTACGAGCAGTACTTC. It translates to CASSWAVDPYEQYF.

The chain employs TRBV29-1 and TRBJ1-1, with D perhaps TRBD1 (5 bases). The CDR3 runs 11 residues. The germline CDR1 and CDR2 sequences are SQVTM and ANQGSEA. V was cut by 6 bases and J by 9 bases, with 14 bases left in between. CDR3 in amino acids: CSVGGVDQAFF. The CDR3 DNA reads as TGCAGCGTGGGGGGTGTGGATCAAGCTTTCTTT.

The chain is built from TRBV12-3 or TRBV12-4 and TRBJ2-1; 7 nucleotides match TRBD2. Trimming at V came to 8 bases and at J to 3 bases, leaving 16 bases not matched to a gene. There are 17 residues in the CDR3. The CDR3 DNA sequence: TGTGCCAGCTGCTACCACACTAGCGAAGGAAACTACAATGAGCAGTTCTTC. Translated, it gives CASCYHTSEGNYNEQFF.

This clonotype has only a few counts. The chain employs TRBV4-2 and TRBJ1-2, with D hard to call. The CDR3 length is 13 residues. From germline, CDR1 is LGHNA and CDR2 YNFKEQ. Trimming cost V 0 bases and J 6 bases, with 8 bases left between them. This CDR3 reads CASSQEGFHGYTF. Written as DNA, the CDR3 is TGTGCCAGCAGCCAAGAAGGATTTCATGGCTACACCTTC.

The chain joins TRBV20-1 to TRBJ2-7, with a tentative D call TRBD1 (5 bases). The ends were cut back, 6 bases at V and 7 bases at J, with 13 bases in the middle. CDR3 size: 11 residues. CDR1 DFQATT and CDR2 SNEGSKA come from the germline V gene (reference sequence). The CDR3, as DNA: TGCAGTGCCCCCGACAGTGGGGAGCAGTACTTC. Its protein product is CSAPDSGEQYF.

In this sample, this clonotype turned up many times. The chain recombines TRBV7-2 with TRBJ2-5; D ambiguous. This CDR3 comprises 13 residues. Deletions cut 4 bases from V and 3 bases from J, with 9 bases between. Germline V gene sequence: CDR1 SGHTA, CDR2 FQGNSA. In nucleotides, the CDR3 is TGTGCCAGCAGCTGGGATCCTAAAGAGACCCAGTACTTC. It encodes CASSWDPKETQYF.

A note on this clonotype: A read error may account for a junction end that differs from germline. The chain recombines TRBV20-1 with TRBJ2-1; 7 nucleotides agree with TRBD2. The CDR3 is 15 residues long. Looked up from germline, CDR1 is DFQATT and CDR2 is SNEGSKA (reference sequence). The CDR3: CSARVLGGLRFEQFF. DNA of the CDR3: TGCAGCGCTAGAGTATTGGGGGGACTAAGGTTTGAGCAGTTCTTC.

The V and J genes are TRBV7-6 and TRBJ1-3, with a tentative D call TRBD1 (5 bases). Trimming left V 0 bases short and J 2 bases short, with 11 bases between. The CDR3 covers 16 residues. The V gene's germline CDR1 is SGHVS and CDR2 FNYEAQ. CDR3 loop: CASSLARPGPGNTIYF. The CDR3, as DNA: TGTGCCAGCAGCTTAGCGAGGCCGGGGCCTGGAAACACCATATATTTT.

The J gene is TRBJ2-7, the V gene TRBV28; D remains unclear. The V gene's germline CDR1 is MDHEN and CDR2 SYDVKM. The V end lost 3 bases, the J end lost 2 bases, and 11 bases lay between the germline ends. This CDR3 has 14 residues. The CDR3 sequence is CASSFPEGPYEQYF. Here the CDR3 DNA reads TGTGCCAGCAGTTTCCCGGAAGGGCCCTACGAGCAGTACTTC.

The rearrangement uses TRBV20-1 and TRBJ1-2; a weak D match, TRBD1 (6 bases). Trimming stripped 6 bases from V and 5 bases from J, with 22 bases between. The germline V gene encodes CDR1 DFQATT and CDR2 SNEGSKA (reference sequence). CDR3 length: 15 residues. The CDR3 region is CSAELRGQTVYGYTF. The DNA for the CDR3 is TGCAGTGCCGAACTCCGTGGACAGACAGTTTATGGCTACACCTTC.